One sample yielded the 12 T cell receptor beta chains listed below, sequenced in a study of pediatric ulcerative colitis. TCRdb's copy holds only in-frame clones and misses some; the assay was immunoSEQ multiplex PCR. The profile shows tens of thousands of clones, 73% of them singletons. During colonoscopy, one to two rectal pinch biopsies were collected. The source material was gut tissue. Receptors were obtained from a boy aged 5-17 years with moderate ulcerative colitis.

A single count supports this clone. The CDR3 nucleotides read TGTGCCAGCAGCTCCGACGGGCTGGAAGTTAGCACAGATACGCAGTATTTT. This codes for CASSSDGLEVSTDTQYF. This chain connects TRBV7-9 to TRBJ2-3; D gene uncertain. The CDR3 covers 17 residues. Per the germline V gene, CDR1 is SEHNR and CDR2 is FQNEAQ (reference sequence). V gave up 4 bases and J gave up 0 bases, with 17 bases separating them.

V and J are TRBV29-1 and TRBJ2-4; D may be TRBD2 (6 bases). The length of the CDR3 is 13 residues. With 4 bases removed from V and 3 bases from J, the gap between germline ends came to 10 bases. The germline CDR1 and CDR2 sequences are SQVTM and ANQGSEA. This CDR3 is CSVVEGGKNIQYF. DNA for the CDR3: TGCAGCGTTGTGGAGGGTGGCAAAAACATTCAGTACTTC.

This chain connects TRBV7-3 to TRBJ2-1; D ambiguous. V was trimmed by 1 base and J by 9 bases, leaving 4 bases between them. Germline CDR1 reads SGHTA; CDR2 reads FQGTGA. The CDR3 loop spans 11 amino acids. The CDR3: CASSLSGEQFF. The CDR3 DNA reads TGTGCCAGCAGCTTAAGCGGTGAGCAGTTCTTC.

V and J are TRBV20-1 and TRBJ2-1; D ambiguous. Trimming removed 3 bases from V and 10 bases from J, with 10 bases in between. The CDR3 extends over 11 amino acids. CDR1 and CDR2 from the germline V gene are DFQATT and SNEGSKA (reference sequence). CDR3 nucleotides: TGCAGTGCTAGCTTCTTTATGGAGCAGTTCTTC. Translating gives CSASFFMEQFF.

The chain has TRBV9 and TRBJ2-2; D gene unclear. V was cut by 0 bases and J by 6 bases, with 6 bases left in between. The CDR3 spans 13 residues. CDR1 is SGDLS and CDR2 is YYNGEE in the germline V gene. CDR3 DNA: TGTGCCAGCAGCGTAGTTGTTGCCGGGGAGCTGTTTTTT. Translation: CASSVVVAGELFF.

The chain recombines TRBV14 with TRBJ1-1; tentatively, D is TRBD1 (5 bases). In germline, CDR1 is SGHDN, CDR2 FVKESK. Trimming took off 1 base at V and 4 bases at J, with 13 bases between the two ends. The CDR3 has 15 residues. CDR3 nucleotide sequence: TGTGCCAGCAGCCAAGCTCAGGGTTGGAGCACTGAAGCTTTCTTT. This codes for CASSQAQGWSTEAFF.

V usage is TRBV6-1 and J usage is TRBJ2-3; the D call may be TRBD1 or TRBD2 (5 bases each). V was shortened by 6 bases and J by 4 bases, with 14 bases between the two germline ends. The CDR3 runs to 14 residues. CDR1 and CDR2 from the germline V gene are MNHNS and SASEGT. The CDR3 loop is CASSRGFNSDTQYF. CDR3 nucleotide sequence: TGTGCCAGCAGCCGGGGCTTCAATTCAGATACGCAGTATTTT.

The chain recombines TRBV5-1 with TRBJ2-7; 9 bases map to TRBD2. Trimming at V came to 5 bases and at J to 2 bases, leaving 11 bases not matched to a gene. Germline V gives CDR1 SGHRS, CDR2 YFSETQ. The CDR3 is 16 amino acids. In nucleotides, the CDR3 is TGCGCCAGCAGTAGGTCGACTAGCGGAAGTCCCTACGAGCAGTACTTC. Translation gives CASSRSTSGSPYEQYF.

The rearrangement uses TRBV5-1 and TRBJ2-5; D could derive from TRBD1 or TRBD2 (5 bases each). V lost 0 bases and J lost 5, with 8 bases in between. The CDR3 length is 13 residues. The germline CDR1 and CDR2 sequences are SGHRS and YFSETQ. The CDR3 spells CASSLVGGETQYF. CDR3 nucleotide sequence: TGCGCCAGCAGCTTGGTTGGGGGTGAGACCCAGTACTTC.

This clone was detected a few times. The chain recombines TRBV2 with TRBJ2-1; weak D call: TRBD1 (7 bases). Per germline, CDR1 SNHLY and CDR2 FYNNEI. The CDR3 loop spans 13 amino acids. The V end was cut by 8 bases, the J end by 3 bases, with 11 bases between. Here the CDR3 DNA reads TGTGCCAGCCGACAGGGAGGCTACAATGAGCAGTTCTTC. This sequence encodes CASRQGGYNEQFF.

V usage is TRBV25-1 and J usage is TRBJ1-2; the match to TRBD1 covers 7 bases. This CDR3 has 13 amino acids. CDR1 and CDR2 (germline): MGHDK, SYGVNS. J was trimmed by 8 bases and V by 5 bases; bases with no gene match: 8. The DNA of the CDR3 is TGTGCCAGCAGTCGCCACAGGGGAAAGGGCTACACCTTC. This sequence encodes CASSRHRGKGYTF.

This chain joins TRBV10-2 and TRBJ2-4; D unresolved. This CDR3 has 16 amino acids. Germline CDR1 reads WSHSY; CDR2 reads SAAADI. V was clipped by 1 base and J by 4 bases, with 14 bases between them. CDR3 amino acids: CASSELRFGLKNIQYF. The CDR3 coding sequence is TGCGCCAGCAGTGAGTTGAGGTTTGGGCTGAAAAACATTCAGTACTTC.